The clone carrying this T cell receptor (beta chain) has just a few counts. The target antigen is unknown. With a J-beta primer mix and a sample-barcoded 5' primer, a second PCR ran 7 to 11 cycles. The authors tagged each cDNA molecule using a template-switch adaptor with 12 random nucleotides. Each CDR3 protein is one row after TCRdb ran MiXCR on the 5' RACE reads. Here the sample spans about 1 million distinct CDR3 sequences, over 35% being singletons. This specimen comes from a study of blood T cells in healthy people across ages. Study-level points and caveats: Per-million-T-cell TCR beta diversity fell roughly linearly with age. PBMCs were not sorted, which prevented a conclusive comparison of naive versus antigen-experienced cells.

Caucasian individuals from Russia who were healthy and aged about 6 to 90 acted as donors. The germline gives CDR1 SGHAT, CDR2 FQNNGV. The CDR3 extends over 16 amino acids. The TCR was taken from a woman in her fifties or sixties in good health. Sequencing was done on a sample of blood. This chain joins TRBV11-2 and TRBJ2-5; tentative D call: TRBD2 (6 bases). TRBJ2-7 matches the DNA end more closely, so the J call is doubtful. The CDR3 spells CASSPPGIGGYNEQYF. In nucleotides, the CDR3 is TGTGCCAGCAGCCCTCCCGGGATAGGAGGGTACAACGAGCAGTACTTC.